This T cell receptor (beta chain) is from a study of radiotherapy plus CTLA-4 blockade in lung cancer. Looking at the study overall: With 31% of patients having disease control, objective responses were seen in 15% to 20%. Findings and limits, study-wide: Radiotherapy was combined with ipilimumab, and tumor-derived TCR clones then expanded in blood. How blood T cell clones changed early, along with interferon-beta, reportedly forecast response best.

Germline CDR1 MNHNY, CDR2 SVGAGI (reference sequence). There are 14 residues in the CDR3. V was shortened by 3 bases and J by 8 bases, with 16 bases between the two germline ends. To note about this clone: Its antigen is as yet unknown.

TCRdb keeps only in-frame clones here, not all; method: immunoSEQ multiplex PCR. The profile shows more than 75,000 clones, about four fifths of them singletons. The clonotype originates from a human donor with non-small cell lung cancer who had a partial response to radiotherapy plus ipilimumab. Some clones in this sample may be carry-over from other donors' samples. This chain links TRBV6-6 with TRBJ1-1; D gene ambiguous. Sequences were derived from peripheral blood, sampled from a patient treated with radiotherapy plus ipilimumab. CDR3 bases: TGTGCCAGCAGTTATTCCGTAGTGGGAGAAGAAGCTTTCTTT. Amino acid sequence: CASSYSVVGEEAFF.